Listed here are 19 T cell receptor beta chains from one sample, sequenced in a study of tumor-infiltrating lymphocytes in oesophageal squamous cell carcinoma. TCRdb processed the PCR reads anew with MiXCR; each CDR3 protein has one entry. The top ten hold approximately 10% of the sample, which has 15,000 to 20,000 distinct CDR3 sequences, roughly 41% seen once. Material for sequencing was normal esophageal tissue next to the tumor. All receptors derive from a male donor with esophageal squamous cell carcinoma.

In its sample, this clonotype was seen a few times. The junction departs from germline at one end; a sequencing error may be responsible. The chain couples TRBV7-3 to TRBJ2-1; D is perhaps TRBD2 (5 bases). The germline V gene has CDR1 SGHTA and CDR2 FQGTGA. CDR3 size: 12 residues. The CDR3 loop reads CASSFNTGELYF. Written as DNA, the CDR3 is TGTGCCAGCAGCTTCAACACCGGGGAGCTGTACTTC.

This clonotype qualifies as medium-sized. The chain carries TRBV6-1 and TRBJ2-5; 7 bases are shared with TRBD2. This CDR3 contains 16 residues. V shed 5 bases, J shed 5 bases, and the junction held 14 bases outside the gene matches. From germline, CDR1 is MNHNS and CDR2 SASEGT. In DNA form, the CDR3 reads TGTGCCAGCAGTTCCCATAGGCGGGAGTCGGGTGAGACCCAGTACTTC. Translated: CASSSHRRESGETQYF.

Ten or more counts support this clonotype. It may be a read error: a sequence one base away is much more abundant. The chain uses TRBV11-3 and TRBJ2-7, with D maybe TRBD1 (5 bases). V was clipped by 7 bases and J by 7 bases, with 20 bases between them. This CDR3 spans 14 amino acids. Germline assignment: CDR1 SGHNT and CDR2 YENEEA. The CDR3 spells CASTQGASFNEQYF. CDR3 bases: TGTGCCAGCACTCAAGGGGCGTCATTTAATGAGCAGTACTTC.

This clonotype was observed many times. V and J are TRBV2 and TRBJ2-7, with a tentative D call TRBD1 (5 bases). The germline V and J ends were trimmed by 2 bases and 3 bases, with 5 bases remaining between them. The CDR3 contains 12 residues. In germline, CDR1 is SNHLY, CDR2 FYNNEI. In DNA, the CDR3 is TGTGCCAGCAGTGAACAGGGCTACGAGCAGTACTTC. It specifies CASSEQGYEQYF.

This clonotype has a handful of counts. This sequence may be a read error, since a much larger clone differs from it by one base. The rearrangement uses TRBV6-6 and TRBJ2-5; a possible D gene is TRBD1 (5 bases). Germline CDR1 MNHNY, CDR2 SVGAGI (reference sequence). The CDR3 totals 13 residues. V was clipped by 5 bases and J by 11 bases, with 18 bases between them. In DNA, the CDR3 is TGTGCCAGCAGTCGGACAAGCTACAATGAGCAGTACTTC. Translating it yields CASSRTSYNEQYF.

This clonotype has ten or more counts. A single base separates this from a much larger clone, so it may be a read error. V is TRBV7-9 and J is TRBJ2-7; D may be TRBD1 or TRBD2 (5 bases each). Germline CDR1 and CDR2: SEHNR and FQNEAQ (reference sequence). CDR3 size: 15 residues. Between the trimmed V and J ends, which lost 4 bases and 12 bases, there was a span of 25 bases. DNA of the CDR3: TGTGCCAGCAGCTCCGGGACGGATGGAGTACCCCTTCTGTACTTC. Amino acid sequence: CASSSGTDGVPLLYF.

This clonotype was counted many times. The rearrangement links TRBV19 to TRBJ2-6, with 10 positions matching TRBD1. V gave up 3 bases and J gave up 2 bases; unmatched junction bases: 10. CDR1 is LNHDA, CDR2 SQIVND, per germline (reference sequence). This CDR3 comprises 19 residues. DNA for the CDR3: TGTGCCAGTAGTATTATAAGGACAGGGGGTGGTCCTGGGGCCAACGTCCTGACTTTC. This sequence encodes CASSIIRTGGGPGANVLTF. Full variable domain (rest looked up from reference TRBV19 and TRBJ2-6): DGGITQSPKYLFRKEGQNVTLSCEQNLNHDAMYWYRQDPGQGLRLIYYSQIVNDFQKGDIAEGYSVSREKKESFPLTVTSAQKNPTAFYLCASSIIRTGGGPGANVLTFGAGSRLTVL.

The chain has TRBV27 and TRBJ2-2; 12 nucleotides agree with TRBD2. The CDR3 has 16 residues. From germline, CDR1 is MNHEY and CDR2 SMNVEV (reference sequence). After removal of 4 bases from V and 1 base from J, the junction contained 1 base not matched to a gene. The CDR3 DNA reads TGTGCCAGCAGTTCGACTAGCGGGGGGAACACCGGGGAGCTGTTTTTT. Its protein is CASSSTSGGNTGELFF.

This clonotype was picked up a small number of times. A read error may account for a junction end that differs from germline. The genes are TRBV7-7 and TRBJ2-1; the match to TRBD2 covers 12 bases. The CDR3 has 15 amino acids. The V gene's germline CDR1 is SSHAT and CDR2 FNYEAQ (reference sequence). CDR3 sequence: CASSSLAGGPDEQFF. CDR3 nucleotide sequence: TGTGCTAGCAGCTCTCTAGCGGGAGGGCCAGATGAGCAGTTCTTC.

This clonotype was seen only a few times. The final CDR3 position lacks the conserved phenylalanine or tryptophan, pointing to a likely read error. It is unclear where the CDR3 begins or ends on the DNA, so no DNA is shown, and the CDR3 is as TCRdb lists it. The chain is built from TRBV28 and TRBJ2-1; the table calls TRBD1, which could not be checked here. The germline V gene has CDR1 MDHEN and CDR2 SYDVKM. The CDR3 comprises 17 residues, both ends counted. The CDR3 loop is CASSLLGRLGYGYTFGS.

About this clonotype: The junction departs from the called germline gene at one end, perhaps through a read error. V usage is TRBV7-6 and J usage is TRBJ2-7; TRBD2 matches at 7 bases. The DNA end favors TRBJ2-1, so the J call may be wrong. Germline CDR1 SGHVS, CDR2 FNYEAQ. CDR3 size: 15 residues. The CDR3 DNA sequence: TGTGCTAGCAGCTTAGGTCAGGGAGGGGTCAATGAGCAGTTCTTC. Translating it yields CASSLGQGGVNEQFF.

In this sample, this clonotype turned up a few times. The rearrangement links TRBV4-1 to TRBJ2-1; 13 nucleotides line up with TRBD2. The end of the DNA is better explained by TRBJ2-7, so the J call may be wrong. The germline V gene encodes CDR1 MGHRA and CDR2 YSYEKL. The CDR3 loop spans 16 amino acids. CDR3 DNA: TGCGCCAGCAGCCAGGCCCGGACTAGCGGGAGAGGGGAGCAGTACTTC. Translating it yields CASSQARTSGRGEQYF.

This chain uses TRBV7-3 with TRBJ1-5; the D is unclear. The CDR3 runs to 13 residues. The germline V gene has CDR1 SGHTA and CDR2 FQGTGA. The V gene lost 3 bases and the J gene lost 1 base, with 4 bases spanning the gap. CDR3 nucleotides: TGTGCCAGCAGCTTGAGCAGCAATCAGCCCCAGCATTTT. It yields the protein CASSLSSNQPQHF.

The chain combines TRBV7-2 with TRBJ2-3, with 8 bases fitting TRBD2. Germline assignment: CDR1 SGHTA and CDR2 FQGNSA. The V segment lost 2 bases and the J segment 10 bases; nucleotides outside the gene matches: 8. The CDR3 is 14 amino acids. CDR3 DNA: TGTGCCAGCAGCTTAATCGGGACTAGAAATTCGCAGTATTTT. This translates into CASSLIGTRNSQYF.

There are a few counts of this clonotype. V gene TRBV12-3 or TRBV12-4 combines with J gene TRBJ2-7, with 9 bases matching TRBD2. The V and J ends lost 0 bases and 5 bases, in that order; junction bases with no gene match: 5. This CDR3 contains 15 residues. The CDR3 protein is CASSLASGRSNEQYF. Here the CDR3 DNA reads TGTGCCAGCAGTTTAGCTAGCGGGAGAAGCAACGAGCAGTACTTC.

The table lists this clonotype with many counts. V and J are TRBV7-3 and TRBJ2-1; D tentatively reads TRBD1 or TRBD2 (5 bases each). This CDR3 contains 15 residues. V lost 4 bases and J 1 base, leaving 11 bases between the germline ends. Germline V CDR1 and CDR2: SGHTA, FQGTGA. This CDR3 is CASSSSGGSYNEQFF. In nucleotides, the CDR3 is TGTGCCAGCAGCTCAAGTGGGGGTTCCTACAATGAGCAGTTCTTC.

The sample holds a few counts of this clonotype. V and J are TRBV7-3 and TRBJ2-1, with D possibly TRBD2 on 6 matching bases. There are 15 residues in the CDR3. Trimming left V 2 bases short and J 5 bases short, with 13 bases between. Germline V gene data show CDR1 as SGHTA and CDR2 as FQGTGA. CDR3 in amino acids: CASSLSGSIHNEQFF. DNA for the CDR3: TGTGCCAGCAGCTTATCCGGGAGTATCCACAATGAGCAGTTCTTC.

There are many counts of this clonotype. The chain employs TRBV12-3 or TRBV12-4 and TRBJ2-5; the match to TRBD1 covers 8 bases. The CDR3 consists of 15 residues. V was clipped by 7 bases and J by 5 bases; unmatched bases: 12. The CDR3 is CASTGTGNLLETQYF. CDR3 in DNA: TGTGCCAGCACCGGGACAGGAAATTTACTTGAGACCCAGTACTTC.

This sequence joins TRBV12-3 or TRBV12-4 and TRBJ1-1; D is undetermined. Trimming cost V 0 bases and J 0 bases, with 5 bases left between them. The CDR3 is 14 residues long. The CDR3 loop is CASSLAQVNTEAFF. CDR3 bases: TGTGCCAGCAGTTTAGCGCAGGTGAACACTGAAGCTTTCTTT.